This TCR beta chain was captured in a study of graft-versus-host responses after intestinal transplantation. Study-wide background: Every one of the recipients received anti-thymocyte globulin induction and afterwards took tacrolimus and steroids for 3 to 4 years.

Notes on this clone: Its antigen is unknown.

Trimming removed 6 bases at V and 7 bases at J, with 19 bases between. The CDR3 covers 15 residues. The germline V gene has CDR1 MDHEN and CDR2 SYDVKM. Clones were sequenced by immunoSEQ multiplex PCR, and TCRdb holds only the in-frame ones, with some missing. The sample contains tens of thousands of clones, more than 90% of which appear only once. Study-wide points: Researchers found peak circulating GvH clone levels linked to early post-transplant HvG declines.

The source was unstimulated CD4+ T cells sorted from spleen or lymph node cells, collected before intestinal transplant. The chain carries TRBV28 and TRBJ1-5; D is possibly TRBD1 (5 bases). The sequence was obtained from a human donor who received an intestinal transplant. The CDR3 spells CASSAGGVLKQPQHF. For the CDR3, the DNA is TGTGCCAGCAGCGCCGGGGGGGTACTCAAGCAGCCCCAGCATTTT.